The source of this TCR beta chain is a study of CD8 T cells in ankylosing spondylitis. General study findings and limits: Made up of under 10 highly homologous variants, a TCR beta motif appeared characteristic of ankylosing spondylitis blood. From matched ankylosing spondylitis synovial fluid, disease-linked clones were reportedly recovered at significantly enriched levels. Peripheral blood held disease-linked clones only at relatively low frequency, and these were CD8+.

TCRdb re-analysed the 5' RACE reads in MiXCR, keeping a single row per CDR3 protein. The data show 250,000 or so distinct CDR3 sequences, roughly a quarter seen once. V was shortened by 6 bases and J by 10 bases, with 22 bases between the two germline ends. This CDR3 contains 15 residues. This clonotype was observed at least ten times. The antigen is undetermined. Input material: blood, either unsorted or a sorted T cell fraction (not recorded which). The TCR comes from a male donor with ankylosing spondylitis or in good health (not recorded which). The chain employs TRBV12-3 or TRBV12-4 and TRBJ2-1; tentatively, D is TRBD2 (7 bases). The CDR3 nucleotides are TGTGCCAGCAGCCTTAGGGGGGCGGGGGCGAAGGAGCAGTTCTTC. Amino acids: CASSLRGAGAKEQFF.